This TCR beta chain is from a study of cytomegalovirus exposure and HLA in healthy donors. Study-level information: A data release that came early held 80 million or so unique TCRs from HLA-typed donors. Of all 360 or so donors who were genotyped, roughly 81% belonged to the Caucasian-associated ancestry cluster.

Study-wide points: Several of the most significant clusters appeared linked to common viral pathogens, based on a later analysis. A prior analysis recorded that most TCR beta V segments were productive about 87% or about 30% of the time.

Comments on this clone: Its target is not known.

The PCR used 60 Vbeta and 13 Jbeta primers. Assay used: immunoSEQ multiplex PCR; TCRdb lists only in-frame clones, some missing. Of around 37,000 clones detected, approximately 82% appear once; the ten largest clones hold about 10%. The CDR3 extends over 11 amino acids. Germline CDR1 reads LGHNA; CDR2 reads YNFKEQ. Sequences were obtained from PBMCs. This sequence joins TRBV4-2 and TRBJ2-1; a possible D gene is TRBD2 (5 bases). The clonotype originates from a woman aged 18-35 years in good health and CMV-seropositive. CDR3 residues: CAAGGYNEQFF. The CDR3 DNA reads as TGTGCGGCGGGCGGGTACAATGAGCAGTTCTTC.